Following are 2 T cell receptor beta chains from one sample sequenced in a study of blood T cells in healthy people across ages. Primers used in a second PCR of roughly 7 to 12 cycles were a sample-barcoded 5' primer and a J-beta primer mix. TCRdb reanalysed the 5' RACE reads using MiXCR and keeps one entry per CDR3 protein. This table has some 1 million distinct CDR3 sequences, around 43% appearing once. The material sequenced was blood. These receptors were collected from a woman between 55 and 75 years old in good health.

This clonotype was seen a handful of times. The J gene is TRBJ2-2, the V gene TRBV20-1, with 8 bases aligning to TRBD2. V dropped 3 bases and J dropped 4; count of bases not matched to a gene: 1. This CDR3 region has 13 residues. Germline CDR1 is DFQATT and CDR2 is SNEGSKA (reference sequence). The CDR3 DNA is TGCAGTGCTAGCGGGAGGGGCACCGGGGAGCTGTTTTTT. The encoded protein is CSASGRGTGELFF.

The chain carries TRBV9 and TRBJ2-7; D perhaps matches TRBD2 (6 bases). Trimming took off 4 bases at V and 3 bases at J, with 14 bases between the two ends. The CDR3 sequence is 14 residues long. Germline assignment: CDR1 SGDLS and CDR2 YYNGEE. The CDR3 nucleotides are TGTGCCAGCAGCCCCGCGGACTACCTCTACGAGCAGTACTTC. Protein: CASSPADYLYEQYF.